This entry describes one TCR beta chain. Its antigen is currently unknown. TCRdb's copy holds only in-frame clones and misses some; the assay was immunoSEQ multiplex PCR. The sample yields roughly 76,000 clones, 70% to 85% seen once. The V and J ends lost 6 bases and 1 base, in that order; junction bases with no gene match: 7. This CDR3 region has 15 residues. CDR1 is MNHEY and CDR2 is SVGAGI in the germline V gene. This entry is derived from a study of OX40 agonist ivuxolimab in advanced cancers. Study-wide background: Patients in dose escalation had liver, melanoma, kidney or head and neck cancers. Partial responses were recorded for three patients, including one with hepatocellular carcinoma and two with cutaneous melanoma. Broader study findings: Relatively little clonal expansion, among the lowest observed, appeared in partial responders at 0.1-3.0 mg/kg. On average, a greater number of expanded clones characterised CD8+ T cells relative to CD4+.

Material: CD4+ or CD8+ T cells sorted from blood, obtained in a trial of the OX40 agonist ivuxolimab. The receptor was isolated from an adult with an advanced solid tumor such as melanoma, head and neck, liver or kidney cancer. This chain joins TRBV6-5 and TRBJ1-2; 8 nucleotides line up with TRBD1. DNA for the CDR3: TGTGCCAGCAGACAACGGACAGGGAGTAACTATGGCTACACCTTC. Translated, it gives CASRQRTGSNYGYTF.